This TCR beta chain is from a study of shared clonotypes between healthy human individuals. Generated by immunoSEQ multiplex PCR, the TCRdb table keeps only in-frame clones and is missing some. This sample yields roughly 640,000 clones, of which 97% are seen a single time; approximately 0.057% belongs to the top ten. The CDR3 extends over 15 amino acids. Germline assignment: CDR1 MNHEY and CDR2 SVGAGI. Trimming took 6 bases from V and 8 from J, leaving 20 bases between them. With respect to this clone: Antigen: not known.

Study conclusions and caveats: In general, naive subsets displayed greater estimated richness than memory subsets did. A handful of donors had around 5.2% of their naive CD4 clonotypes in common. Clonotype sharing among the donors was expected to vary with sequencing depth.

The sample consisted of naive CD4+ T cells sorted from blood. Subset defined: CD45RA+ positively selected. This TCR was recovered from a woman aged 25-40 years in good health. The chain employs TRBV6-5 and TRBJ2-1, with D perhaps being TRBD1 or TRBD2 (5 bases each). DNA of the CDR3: TGTGCCAGCAGCTCAGGGTCGGGGAAGGTCCATGAGCAGTTCTTC. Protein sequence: CASSSGSGKVHEQFF.